Each of the 3 T cell receptor beta chains below was sequenced from the same sample in a study of T cells in tuberculosis. Time point given: new active TB diagnosis, blood taken before or within 7 days of starting treatment. Clones were read by immunoSEQ multiplex PCR, and TCRdb kept only the in-frame ones, dropping some. The table has about 49,000 clones, 90% to 95% seen once. The sample was PBMCs, taken at tuberculosis diagnosis. The receptors stem from an adult with tuberculosis.

The CDR3 protein is CASSQGVASGRVHNEQFF. CDR3 DNA: TGCGCCAGCAGCCAAGGCGTGGCTAGCGGGAGAGTCCACAATGAGCAGTTCTTC. V is TRBV4-3 and J is TRBJ2-1, with 10 bases identical to TRBD2. The CDR3 spans 18 residues. Germline assignment: CDR1 LGHNA and CDR2 YSLEER. Trimming took 1 base from V and 5 from J; bases not matched to a gene: 11.

CDR3: CASSEEGTSYGYTF. DNA for the CDR3: TGTGCCAGCAGTGAAGAGGGGACTAGCTATGGCTACACCTTC. The V gene is TRBV6-1, the J gene TRBJ1-2; a weak D match, TRBD1 (5 bases). Germline V CDR1 and CDR2: MNHNS, SASEGT. V was pared by 1 base and J by 4 bases, with 10 bases between. This CDR3 region has 14 residues.

The rearrangement uses TRBV9 and TRBJ2-1; TRBD2 matches 9 bases. The CDR3 is 15 residues long. V lost 2 bases to trimming and J lost 4 bases; unmatched junction nucleotides: 4. Germline assignment: CDR1 SGDLS and CDR2 YYNGEE. The CDR3 is CASSVRGRDYNEQFF. In nucleotides, the CDR3 is TGTGCCAGCAGCGTTCGCGGGAGGGATTACAATGAGCAGTTCTTC. Complete variable domain (other parts from reference TRBV9 and TRBJ2-1): DSGVTQTPKHLITATGQRVTLRCSPRSGDLSVYWYQQSLDQGLQFLIQYYNGEERAKGNILERFSAQQFPDLHSELNLSSLELGDSALYFCASSVRGRDYNEQFFGPGTRLTVL.